The T cell receptor (beta chain) under discussion was sequenced for a study of long-term antiretroviral therapy in people with HIV. Whole-study results and caveats: Dating from the mid-2000s to the late 2010s, the blood was possibly obtained under older ART regimens. Clones that had undergone expansion before ART prevailed in the repertoire throughout all time points.

Running of the v3.0 immunoSEQ assay took place at survey level. TCRdb's table, derived via immunoSEQ multiplex PCR, lists solely in-frame clones and lacks some. Of fewer than 30,000 clones listed, 95% are singletons. A remark on this clone: The antigen is unknown.

It was in the United States that all participants with HIV were treated. The CDR3 covers 14 residues. Losses at the gene ends were 7 bases for V and 4 bases for J; bases not matched to a gene: 7. Germline V gene lookup returns CDR1 MNHEY and CDR2 SMNVEV (reference sequence). The chain carries TRBV27 and TRBJ1-5, with 7 bases identical to TRBD1. The TCR was taken from a man aged 30 to 45 with HIV. The sample consisted of unsorted PBMCs, taken 5.3 years after starting antiretroviral therapy. The DNA of the CDR3 is TGTGCCAGCATGCCCGGGACAGATAATCAGCCCCAGCATTTT. Protein: CASMPGTDNQPQHF.